Presented here are 20 T cell receptor beta chains from one specimen sequenced in a study of OX40 agonist ivuxolimab in advanced cancers. This table comes from immunoSEQ multiplex PCR, and its TCRdb copy is limited to in-frame clones, with some not included. The data contain about 7,900 clones, approximately 84% of them singletons. The sequencing used CD4+ or CD8+ T cells sorted from blood, collected in a trial of the OX40 agonist ivuxolimab. These receptors were taken from an adult with an advanced solid tumor such as melanoma, head and neck, liver or kidney cancer.

The chain recombines TRBV11-2 with TRBJ2-3, with D possibly TRBD1 on 6 matching bases. This CDR3 spans 15 amino acids. V was shortened by 7 bases and J by 2 bases, with 16 bases between the two germline ends. Per the germline V gene, CDR1 is SGHAT and CDR2 is FQNNGV. CDR3 DNA sequence: TGTGCCAGCACCCTCCGGGACACCCTCACAGATACGCAGTATTTT. Its protein product is CASTLRDTLTDTQYF.

The chain combines TRBV27 with TRBJ1-5; D may be TRBD1 (6 bases). Germline CDR1 MNHEY, CDR2 SMNVEV (reference sequence). CDR3 length equals 17 residues. The germline V and J ends were trimmed by 5 bases and 3 bases, with 20 bases remaining between them. The CDR3 coding sequence is TGTGCCAGCAGTCCCAGGGACGGAGGGGGTCCCAATCAGCCCCAGCATTTT. The encoded protein is CASSPRDGGGPNQPQHF.

The J gene is TRBJ1-6, the V gene TRBV9, with D unresolved. Germline lookup yields CDR1 SGDLS and CDR2 YYNGEE. Trimming left V 4 bases short and J 9 bases short, with 14 bases between. The CDR3 runs 14 residues. CDR3 bases: TGTGCCAGCAGCAATCCGGGAGAGCCTTCACCCCTCCACTTT. Its translation: CASSNPGEPSPLHF. The full variable domain, rest sourced from reference TRBV9 and TRBJ1-6, is DSGVTQTPKHLITATGQRVTLRCSPRSGDLSVYWYQQSLDQGLQFLIQYYNGEERAKGNILERFSAQQFPDLHSELNLSSLELGDSALYFCASSNPGEPSPLHFGNGTRLTVT.

This rearrangement joins TRBV28 to TRBJ2-7; D is unclear. Germline V gives CDR1 MDHEN, CDR2 SYDVKM. The CDR3 consists of 13 residues. V was trimmed by 1 base and J by 5 bases, leaving 9 bases between them. In nucleotides, the CDR3 is TGTGCCAGCAGTTTATCAGGATTTAACGAGCAGTACTTC. It yields the protein CASSLSGFNEQYF.

The chain employs TRBV6-1 and TRBJ2-2; 12 bases align to TRBD2. The CDR3 runs to 16 residues. CDR1 and CDR2 (germline): MNHNS, SASEGT. After removal of 2 bases from V and 8 bases from J, the junction contained 6 bases not matched to a gene. The CDR3 is CASSEWTSGNWGELFF. CDR3 coding DNA: TGTGCCAGCAGTGAATGGACTAGCGGGAATTGGGGGGAGCTGTTTTTT.

This clone was detected only once. This CDR3 is CAWSFPPDRTEAFF. CDR3 DNA sequence: TGTGCCTGGAGTTTCCCCCCGGACAGGACTGAAGCTTTCTTT. This chain uses TRBV30 with TRBJ1-1, with 7 bases identical to TRBD1. After removal of 2 bases from V and 5 bases from J, the junction contained 8 bases not matched to a gene. Germline V gene lookup returns CDR1 GTSNPN and CDR2 SVGIG (reference sequence). There are 14 residues in the CDR3.

In this sample, this clone is medium-sized (0.01 to 0.1%). This chain links TRBV6-5 with TRBJ1-1; perhaps TRBD1 as D (6 bases). V lost 6 bases and J lost 6, with 17 bases in between. This CDR3 comprises 14 residues. Germline CDR1 reads MNHEY; CDR2 reads SVGAGI. The CDR3 sequence is CASRMSGAGSEAFF. The CDR3, as DNA: TGTGCCAGCAGAATGTCGGGGGCCGGCTCTGAAGCTTTCTTT.

This rearrangement joins TRBV13 to TRBJ2-3; possible D gene TRBD2, 6 bases. Germline CDR1 reads PRHDT; CDR2 reads FYEKMQ (reference sequence). The length of the CDR3 is 20 residues. V shed 1 base and J shed 0 bases, with 23 bases lying between them. The CDR3 bases are TGTGCCAGCAGCTTAGCCCCCGGGGGAGGCCCTTCGACTAGCACAGATACGCAGTATTTT. Encoded protein: CASSLAPGGGPSTSTDTQYF.

The J gene is TRBJ2-5, the V gene TRBV27; D is ambiguous. CDR1 is MNHEY, CDR2 SMNVEV, per germline (reference sequence). The V gene lost 5 bases and the J gene lost 5 bases, with 18 bases spanning the gap. This CDR3 comprises 15 residues. CDR3 sequence: CASSPWADRRETQYF. The CDR3 DNA follows: TGTGCCAGCAGTCCCTGGGCCGACCGGCGGGAGACCCAGTACTTC.

The chain has TRBV28 and TRBJ2-1, with a possible D match to TRBD1 (6 bases). Germline V gene lookup returns CDR1 MDHEN and CDR2 SYDVKM. This CDR3 region has 13 residues. The germline V and J ends were trimmed by 7 bases and 4 bases, with 11 bases remaining between them. The CDR3 here is CASTVQGYNEQFF. Here the CDR3 DNA reads TGTGCCAGCACCGTGCAGGGGTACAATGAGCAGTTCTTC.

The chain recombines TRBV5-1 with TRBJ1-1, with D perhaps matching TRBD1 (5 bases). This CDR3 is built from 12 residues. V lost 6 bases and J 1 base, leaving 7 bases between the germline ends. Germline V gene data show CDR1 as SGHRS and CDR2 as YFSETQ. The CDR3 sequence: CASTQGNTEAFF. The CDR3 DNA reads TGCGCCAGCACCCAGGGGAACACTGAAGCTTTCTTT.

CDR3 protein: CASSLRREINEQYF. The CDR3 DNA follows: TGTGCCAGCAGCCTGAGACGGGAGATAAACGAGCAGTACTTC. The J gene is TRBJ2-7, the V gene TRBV11-1; tentative D call: TRBD2 (6 bases). The CDR3 is made up of 14 amino acids. The germline CDR1 and CDR2 sequences are SGHAT and FQDESV (reference sequence). Trimming removed 5 bases at V and 5 bases at J, with 16 bases between.

The chain carries TRBV15 and TRBJ2-2, with 11 bases fitting TRBD2. The germline gives CDR1 LNHNV, CDR2 YYDKDF (reference sequence). The CDR3 has 18 amino acids. V gave up 0 bases and J gave up 5 bases; unmatched junction bases: 8. The CDR3 is CATSRDRASGRRTGELFF. CDR3 nucleotides: TGTGCCACCAGCAGAGATAGGGCTAGCGGGAGGCGGACCGGGGAGCTGTTTTTT.

The chain joins TRBV7-9 to TRBJ2-5, with TRBD2 matching over 9 bases. The ends lost 5 bases at V and 0 bases at J; junction bases unmatched: 4. The CDR3 runs to 15 residues. CDR1 is SEHNR, CDR2 FQNEAQ, per germline (reference sequence). The CDR3: CASSHLAGYQETQYF. In nucleotides, the CDR3 is TGTGCCAGCAGCCACCTAGCGGGGTACCAAGAGACCCAGTACTTC.

The rearrangement links TRBV2 to TRBJ2-7, with 7 positions matching TRBD1. The CDR3 is made up of 15 amino acids. The trim removed 6 bases at V and 1 base at J, leaving 9 bases unmatched. The germline V gene encodes CDR1 SNHLY and CDR2 FYNNEI. CDR3 nucleotides: TGTGCCAGCAGAAGGACCGGGACAGAGTCCTACGAGCAGTACTTC. Its protein product is CASRRTGTESYEQYF.

This chain joins TRBV7-9 and TRBJ2-1; TRBD2 matches 9 bases. J gave up 10 bases and V 5 bases, and 12 bases lay outside the gene matches. The CDR3 loop spans 15 amino acids. The V gene's germline CDR1 is SEHNR and CDR2 FQNEAQ (reference sequence). This chain's CDR3 is CASSPGLAGLYEQFF. The CDR3 nucleotides are TGTGCCAGCAGCCCGGGGCTAGCGGGACTGTACGAGCAGTTCTTC.

CDR3 sequence reads: CASSQGMGYGNTIYF. Here the CDR3 DNA reads TGTGCCAGCAGCCAAGGAATGGGGTATGGAAACACCATATATTTT. The chain links TRBV14 to TRBJ1-3, with unresolved D. Germline V gene data show CDR1 as SGHDN and CDR2 as FVKESK. Trimming cost V 1 base and J 3 bases, with 10 bases left between them. This CDR3 spans 15 amino acids.

The chain recombines TRBV18 with TRBJ1-1; 7 bases map to TRBD1. The CDR3 runs to 16 residues. Germline CDR1 and CDR2: KGHSH and LQKENI. Trimming took 2 bases from V and 6 from J; bases not matched to a gene: 12. The DNA of the CDR3 is TGTGCCAGCTCACCAAAGTTCGACAGGGACGGGGCTGAAGCTTTCTTT. Translating it yields CASSPKFDRDGAEAFF.

This chain joins TRBV30 and TRBJ1-2; 8 bases align to TRBD1. The germline V gene has CDR1 GTSNPN and CDR2 SVGIG (reference sequence). This CDR3 contains 13 residues. V shed 2 bases, J shed 6 bases, and the junction held 5 bases outside the gene matches. CDR3 residues: CAWSLGQGDGYTF. The CDR3 coding sequence is TGTGCCTGGAGTCTCGGACAGGGAGATGGCTACACCTTC.

The chain employs TRBV11-3 and TRBJ2-5; TRBD1 agrees at 7 bases. CDR1 and CDR2 (germline): SGHNT, YENEEA. The CDR3 has 13 residues. Trimming cost V 7 bases and J 3 bases; bases outside gene matches: 5. In nucleotides, the CDR3 is TGTGCCAGCAAGGAAGGGACAGAAGAGACCCAGTACTTC. It is translated as CASKEGTEETQYF.